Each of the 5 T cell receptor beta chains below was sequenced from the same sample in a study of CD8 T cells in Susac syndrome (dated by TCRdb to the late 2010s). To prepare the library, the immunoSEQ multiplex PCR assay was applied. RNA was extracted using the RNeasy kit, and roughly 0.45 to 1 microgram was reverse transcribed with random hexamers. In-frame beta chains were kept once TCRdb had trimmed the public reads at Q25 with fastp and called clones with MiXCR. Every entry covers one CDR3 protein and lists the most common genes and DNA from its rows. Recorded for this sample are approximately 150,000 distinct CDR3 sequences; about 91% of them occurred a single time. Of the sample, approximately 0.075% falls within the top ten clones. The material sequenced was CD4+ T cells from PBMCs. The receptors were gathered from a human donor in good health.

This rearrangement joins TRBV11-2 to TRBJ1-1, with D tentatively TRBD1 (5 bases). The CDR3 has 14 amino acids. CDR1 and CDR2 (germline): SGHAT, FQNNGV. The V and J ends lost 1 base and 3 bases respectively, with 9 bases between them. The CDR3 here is CASSLGGMYTEAFF. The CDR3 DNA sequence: TGTGCCAGCAGCTTAGGGGGGATGTACACTGAAGCTTTCTTT. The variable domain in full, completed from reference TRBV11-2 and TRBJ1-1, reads EAGVAQSPRYKIIEKRQSVAFWCNPISGHATLYWYQQILGQGPKLLIQFQNNGVVDDSQLPKDRFSAERLKGVDSTLKIQPAKLEDSAVYLCASSLGGMYTEAFFGQGTRLTVV.

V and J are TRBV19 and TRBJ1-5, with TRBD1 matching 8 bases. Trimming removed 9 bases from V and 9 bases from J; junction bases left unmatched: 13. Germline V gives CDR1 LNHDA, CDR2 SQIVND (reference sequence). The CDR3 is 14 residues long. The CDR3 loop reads CASRTGYGDAPQHF. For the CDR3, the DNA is TGTGCCAGCAGGACAGGGTATGGGGATGCGCCCCAGCATTTT. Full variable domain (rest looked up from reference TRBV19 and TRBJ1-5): DGGITQSPKYLFRKEGQNVTLSCEQNLNHDAMYWYRQDPGQGLRLIYYSQIVNDFQKGDIAEGYSVSREKKESFPLTVTSAQKNPTAFYLCASRTGYGDAPQHFGDGTRLSIL.

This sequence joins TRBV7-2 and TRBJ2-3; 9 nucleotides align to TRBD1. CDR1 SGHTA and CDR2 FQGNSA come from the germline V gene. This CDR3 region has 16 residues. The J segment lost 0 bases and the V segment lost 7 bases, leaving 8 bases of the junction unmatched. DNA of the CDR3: TGTGCCAGCAAAACTTTCGACAGGGGGAGCACAGATACGCAGTATTTT. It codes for CASKTFDRGSTDTQYF.

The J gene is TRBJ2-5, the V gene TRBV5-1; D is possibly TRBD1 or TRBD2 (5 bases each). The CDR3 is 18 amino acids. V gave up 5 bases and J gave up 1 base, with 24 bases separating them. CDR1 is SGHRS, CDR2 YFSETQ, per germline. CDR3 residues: CASRPGSMSSGSQETQYF. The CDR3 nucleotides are TGCGCCAGCAGGCCCGGAAGTATGAGCTCAGGGAGCCAAGAGACCCAGTACTTC.

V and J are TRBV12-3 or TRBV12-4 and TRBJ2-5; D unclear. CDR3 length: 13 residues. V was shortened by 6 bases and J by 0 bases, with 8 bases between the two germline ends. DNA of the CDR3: TGTGCCAGCAGCTCCTGGTACCAAGAGACCCAGTACTTC. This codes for CASSSWYQETQYF.